The 13 T cell receptor beta chains below all came from one sample that was sequenced in a study of multiple sclerosis patients with progressive multifocal leukoencephalopathy. TCRdb's table, derived via immunoSEQ multiplex PCR, lists solely in-frame clones and lacks some. This table has some 31,000 clones, about 90% appearing once. The time point here: more than 5 months of natalizumab therapy. The sample was PBMCs, taken from a patient treated with natalizumab. Receptors were obtained from a human donor with multiple sclerosis.

The rearrangement joins TRBV19 to TRBJ2-2; TRBD2 agrees at 12 bases. Unmatched junction bases numbered 6, after V lost 3 bases and J lost 4 bases. The germline V gene has CDR1 LNHDA and CDR2 SQIVND (reference sequence). CDR3 length: 17 amino acids. CDR3 nucleotide sequence: TGTGCCAGTAGTATCAGGGGACTAGCGGGTCTCACCGGGGAGCTGTTTTTT. Translating it yields CASSIRGLAGLTGELFF.

This clone was recorded only once. Other nucleotide sequences from this sample produce the same CDR3. This sequence joins TRBV11-2 and TRBJ2-1; 10 nucleotides match TRBD2. V shed 2 bases, J shed 9 bases, and the junction held 13 bases outside the gene matches. Germline loops: CDR1 SGHAT, CDR2 FQNNGV. The CDR3 is 17 amino acids. The CDR3 nucleotides are TGTGCCAGCAGCTTAAGAGAAGCGGGAGGGCCAAAGAGTGAGCAGTTCTTC. Translating it yields CASSLREAGGPKSEQFF. Full variable domain (outside the CDR3, taken from reference TRBV11-2 and TRBJ2-1): EAGVAQSPRYKIIEKRQSVAFWCNPISGHATLYWYQQILGQGPKLLIQFQNNGVVDDSQLPKDRFSAERLKGVDSTLKIQPAKLEDSAVYLCASSLREAGGPKSEQFFGPGTRLTVL.

The chain couples TRBV25-1 to TRBJ1-1; TRBD1 might be the D (5 bases). The CDR3 totals 17 residues. V lost 1 base and J 1 base, leaving 16 bases between the germline ends. Looked up from germline, CDR1 is MGHDK and CDR2 is SYGVNS. CDR3 DNA: TGTGCCAGCAGTGAATCGGTGGGACTCCTGGGGAACACTGAAGCTTTCTTT. Its translation: CASSESVGLLGNTEAFF. The variable domain in full, with the rest retrieved from reference TRBV25-1 and TRBJ1-1, is EADIYQTPRYLVIGTGKKITLECSQTMGHDKMYWYQQDPGMELHLIHYSYGVNSTEKGDLSSESTVSRIRTEHFPLTLESARPSHTSQYLCASSESVGLLGNTEAFFGQGTRLTVV.

This clone was counted only a few times. This chain links TRBV6-5 with TRBJ2-5; maybe TRBD2 (5 bases). Germline V lookup: CDR1 MNHEY, CDR2 SVGAGI. This CDR3 contains 15 residues. The V end was cut by 6 bases, the J end by 5 bases, with 19 bases between. The DNA for the CDR3 is TGTGCCAGCAGAGAGGCCCCGAGGGCCTGGGAGACCCAGTACTTC. Protein product: CASREAPRAWETQYF.

Only one count was recorded for this clone. This rearrangement joins TRBV7-3 to TRBJ2-2; no clear D. Germline CDR1 and CDR2: SGHTA and FQGTGA. The CDR3 runs 14 residues. V was trimmed by 1 base and J by 1 base, leaving 4 bases between them. The CDR3 DNA reads as TGTGCCAGCAGCTTAAAGCGGAACACCGGGGAGCTGTTTTTT. Residues: CASSLKRNTGELFF.

This chain links TRBV6-5 with TRBJ2-6, with unresolved D. The CDR3 is 13 residues long. The germline V and J ends were trimmed by 2 bases and 3 bases, with 2 bases remaining between them. CDR1 and CDR2 (germline): MNHEY, SVGAGI. In DNA, the CDR3 is TGTGCCAGCAGTTACAGTGGGGCCAACGTCCTGACTTTC. Amino acid sequence: CASSYSGANVLTF.

This clone was observed a few times. The chain has TRBV6-1 and TRBJ1-1, with 7 positions matching TRBD1. The trim removed 3 bases at V and 5 bases at J, leaving 6 bases unmatched. The CDR3 consists of 14 residues. Germline CDR1 is MNHNS and CDR2 is SASEGT. The CDR3 loop reads CASSDAGGSTEAFF. The DNA for the CDR3 is TGTGCCAGCAGTGACGCAGGGGGGAGTACTGAAGCTTTCTTT.

The J gene is TRBJ1-1, the V gene TRBV6-5, with 7 bases identical to TRBD1. Germline CDR1 reads MNHEY; CDR2 reads SVGAGI. After removal of 8 bases from V and 5 bases from J, the junction contained 17 bases not matched to a gene. CDR3 length equals 16 residues. CDR3 sequence (DNA): TGTGCCAGCCGTTTAGGGCTGAGGGGGCGAGGTACTGAAGCTTTCTTT. Translation gives CASRLGLRGRGTEAFF.

The chain is built from TRBV7-6 and TRBJ2-3, with D maybe TRBD1 (6 bases). Germline loops: CDR1 SGHVS, CDR2 FNYEAQ. With 4 bases removed from V and 6 bases from J, the gap between germline ends came to 20 bases. There are 16 residues in the CDR3. CDR3 sequence: CASSSRDTQGSDTQYF. The DNA of the CDR3 is TGTGCCAGCAGCTCCCGGGACACGCAAGGGAGCGATACGCAGTATTTT.

This chain connects TRBV10-2 to TRBJ2-1; 10 bases are shared with TRBD2. The CDR3 extends over 16 amino acids. The V gene's germline CDR1 is WSHSY and CDR2 SAAADI. The junction had 12 bases not matched to a gene; V was cut back by 4 bases and J by 9 bases. CDR3 DNA sequence: TGCGCCAGCAGTGGCTCAGGTTTAGCGGGAGGCCTTGAGCAGTTCTTC. It specifies CASSGSGLAGGLEQFF.

The sample holds a few counts of this clone. The V call is TRBV19, the J call TRBJ1-5, with a possible D match to TRBD1 (6 bases). This CDR3 is built from 13 residues. Germline V CDR1 and CDR2: LNHDA, SQIVND (reference sequence). Trimming took off 4 bases at V and 7 bases at J, with 11 bases between the two ends. This CDR3 is CASSTKGGQPQHF. CDR3 nucleotide sequence: TGTGCCAGTAGTACGAAGGGGGGCCAGCCCCAGCATTTT. Based on the CDR3 plus reference TRBV19 and TRBJ1-5, the full variable domain is DGGITQSPKYLFRKEGQNVTLSCEQNLNHDAMYWYRQDPGQGLRLIYYSQIVNDFQKGDIAEGYSVSREKKESFPLTVTSAQKNPTAFYLCASSTKGGQPQHFGDGTRLSIL.

The chain employs TRBV4-3 and TRBJ2-7, with 8 bases matching TRBD2. The CDR3 covers 15 residues. Germline V gives CDR1 LGHNA, CDR2 YSLEER. The J segment lost 2 bases and the V segment lost 4 bases, leaving 7 bases of the junction unmatched. CDR3 protein: CASSPSGGFPYEQYF. The CDR3 DNA sequence: TGCGCCAGCAGCCCGAGCGGGGGATTTCCCTACGAGCAGTACTTC.

The count of this clone is one. The chain recombines TRBV7-2 with TRBJ2-5, with 7 bases matching TRBD2. TRBJ2-7 explains the end of the DNA better; the J call may be wrong. Germline CDR1 is SGHTA and CDR2 is FQGNSA. This CDR3 is built from 16 residues. CDR3 DNA: TGTGCCAGCAGCTTAGCTTCCGCGGGAGCCCCCTACGAGCAGTACTTC. Its protein product is CASSLASAGAPYEQYF.